The 27 T cell receptor beta chains reported below all come from one sample, sequenced in a study of response to subunit inactivated influenza vaccine (dated by TCRdb to 2016 to 2018). The library was made by RT-PCR. The reads were generated on an Illumina HiSeq 2500. TCRdb cleaned the public reads at Q25 with fastp, built clones with MiXCR and kept in-frame beta chains. A single entry per CDR3 protein holds the most common genes and DNA from its merged rows. The sample yields hundreds of thousands of distinct CDR3 sequences; 25% were counted once. The ten largest clones add up to around 2% of the sample. The input for sequencing was CD4+ T cells sorted from PBMCs, taken roughly 5 days after vaccination. These receptor sequences come from a man aged 45 to 65 who received an inactivated influenza vaccine. Donor details come from another sample of the same person, matched by shared clones.

This chain joins TRBV29-1 and TRBJ2-2, with D tentatively TRBD1 or TRBD2 (5 bases each). The CDR3 covers 17 residues. The V gene lost 5 bases and the J gene lost 7 bases, with 26 bases spanning the gap. Germline CDR1 and CDR2: SQVTM and ANQGSEA. The CDR3, as DNA: TGCAGCGTTTGTAAAGGATGGGACGGACCGAATTTCGGGGAGCTGTTTTTT. Encoded protein: CSVCKGWDGPNFGELFF.

V usage is TRBV10-3 and J usage is TRBJ2-2; 12 bases are a match to TRBD2. Germline CDR1 ENHRY, CDR2 SYGVKD. Unmatched junction bases numbered 10, after V lost 7 bases and J lost 4 bases. The CDR3 loop spans 17 amino acids. In nucleotides, the CDR3 is TGTGCCATCACTGCGACTAGCGGGGGAACTGTCACCGGGGAGCTGTTTTTT. Protein sequence: CAITATSGGTVTGELFF.

DNA for the CDR3: TGCGCCAGCAGCCCCTCGAGGGGCTACAATGAGCAGTTCTTC. It codes for CASSPSRGYNEQFF. The chain uses TRBV4-3 and TRBJ2-1; D assignment may be TRBD1 or TRBD2 (5 bases each). Germline V CDR1 and CDR2: LGHNA, YSLEER. With 4 bases removed from V and 3 bases from J, the gap between germline ends came to 10 bases. The CDR3 extends over 14 amino acids.

This clonotype has a handful of counts. The chain joins TRBV5-1 to TRBJ2-2; D might be TRBD2 (6 bases). The CDR3 consists of 13 residues. The germline V and J ends were trimmed by 7 bases and 6 bases, with 13 bases remaining between them. Per germline, CDR1 SGHRS and CDR2 YFSETQ. The CDR3 DNA follows: TGCGCCAGCGTGCGGGGTCCGGCCGGGGAGCTGTTTTTT. Its translation: CASVRGPAGELFF. Full variable domain (outside the CDR3, taken from reference TRBV5-1 and TRBJ2-2): KAGVTQTPRYLIKTRGQQVTLSCSPISGHRSVSWYQQTPGQGLQFLFEYFSETQRNKGNFPGRFSGRQFSNSRSEMNVSTLELGDSALYLCASVRGPAGELFFGEGSRLTVL.

This clonotype was counted ten times or more. The J gene is TRBJ1-1, the V gene TRBV12-3 or TRBV12-4; weak D call: TRBD1 (6 bases). The CDR3 runs 15 residues. V shed 6 bases and J shed 0 bases, with 14 bases lying between them. For the CDR3, the DNA is TGTGCCAGCAGCCCCCATGGGACAATGAACACTGAAGCTTTCTTT. Translating gives CASSPHGTMNTEAFF.

This clonotype was seen repeatedly, ten times or more. The J gene is TRBJ1-2, the V gene TRBV20-1, with a possible D match to TRBD1 (5 bases). V was pared by 6 bases and J by 5 bases, with 7 bases between. Germline CDR1 is DFQATT and CDR2 is SNEGSKA (reference sequence). This CDR3 contains 10 residues. CDR3 bases: TGCAGTGCCAGGGCATATGGCTACACCTTC. This codes for CSARAYGYTF.

There are a few counts of this clonotype. This chain links TRBV15 with TRBJ2-7; D not certain. The ends were cut back, 0 bases at V and 0 bases at J, with 9 bases in the middle. The CDR3 contains 15 residues. Per the germline V gene, CDR1 is LNHNV and CDR2 is YYDKDF (reference sequence). The CDR3 DNA reads TGTGCCACCAGCAGAGATCAGGCCTCCTCCTACGAGCAGTACTTC. Amino acid sequence: CATSRDQASSYEQYF.

This clonotype was seen more than once but under ten times. J is TRBJ2-7 and V is TRBV27, with a weak D call TRBD1 (5 bases). Germline loops: CDR1 MNHEY, CDR2 SMNVEV (reference sequence). V dropped 4 bases and J dropped 2 bases, with 15 bases sitting between them. The CDR3 is 15 amino acids. The CDR3, as DNA: TGTGCCAGCAGTTCATTGACAGTACCCCCCTACGAGCAGTACTTC. It codes for CASSSLTVPPYEQYF.

The chain employs TRBV12-3 or TRBV12-4 and TRBJ2-5; D is unresolved. V lost 4 bases, J lost 2 bases, and 14 bases lay in between. The CDR3 runs to 15 residues. Here the CDR3 DNA reads TGTGCCAGCAGTTGCGCCGGATTCTCACAAGAGACCCAGTACTTC. Translation gives CASSCAGFSQETQYF.

A few counts support this clonotype. Written as DNA, the CDR3 is TGTGCCAGCAGCCCCCGGACTAGCGGGGGGGAGACCCAGTACTTC. Translating gives CASSPRTSGGETQYF. The rearrangement joins TRBV7-8 to TRBJ2-5; 14 nucleotides align to TRBD2. Per the germline V gene, CDR1 is SGHVS and CDR2 is FQNEAQ. The V segment lost 5 bases and the J segment 5 bases; nucleotides outside the gene matches: 4. This CDR3 is built from 15 residues. Based on the CDR3 plus reference TRBV7-8 and TRBJ2-5, the full variable domain is GAGVSQSPRYKVAKRGQDVALRCDPISGHVSLFWYQQALGQGPEFLTYFQNEAQLDKSGLPSDRFFAERPEGSVSTLKIQRTQQEDSAVYLCASSPRTSGGETQYFGPGTRLLVL.

This clonotype showed up many times. The V and J genes are TRBV20-1 and TRBJ2-1, with 7 bases aligning to TRBD2. The CDR3 consists of 13 residues. V was pared by 8 bases and J by 8 bases, with 12 bases of the junction left unmatched. CDR1 and CDR2 (germline): DFQATT, SNEGSKA (reference sequence). The CDR3 bases are TGCAGTCCCCTACGCCAGGGAGGGTATGAGCAGTTCTTC. This codes for CSPLRQGGYEQFF.

The chain employs TRBV15 and TRBJ2-1; D is unresolved. Germline assignment: CDR1 LNHNV and CDR2 YYDKDF (reference sequence). The ends were cut back, 1 base at V and 2 bases at J, with 9 bases in the middle. This CDR3 is built from 15 residues. The CDR3 protein is CATSRAAVPYNEQFF. For the CDR3, the DNA is TGTGCCACCAGCAGAGCCGCGGTGCCCTACAATGAGCAGTTCTTC.

This clonotype appeared a few times. The chain employs TRBV9 and TRBJ2-5; 15 bases fit TRBD2. CDR1 is SGDLS and CDR2 is YYNGEE in the germline V gene. This CDR3 has 18 residues. J lost 5 bases, V lost 0 bases, and 8 bases had no gene match. The CDR3 reads CASSVGTSGRASGETQYF. CDR3 sequence (DNA): TGTGCCAGCAGCGTAGGGACTAGCGGGAGGGCCAGTGGGGAGACCCAGTACTTC.

V and J are TRBV2 and TRBJ1-1, with 7 bases fitting TRBD1. CDR1 is SNHLY, CDR2 FYNNEI, per germline. The length of the CDR3 is 15 residues. Trimming at V came to 0 bases and at J to 0 bases, leaving 1 base not matched to a gene. CDR3 region: CASSEATGLNTEAFF. As DNA, the CDR3 is TGTGCCAGCAGTGAAGCGACAGGGTTGAACACTGAAGCTTTCTTT.

The chain couples TRBV28 to TRBJ2-1; 13 bases are shared with TRBD2. The J segment lost 3 bases and the V segment lost 5 bases, leaving 10 bases of the junction unmatched. The CDR3 has 18 amino acids. In germline, CDR1 is MDHEN, CDR2 SYDVKM. The CDR3 DNA reads TGTGCCAGCAGTACGAGACTAGCGGGAGGAGGGATCTACAATGAGCAGTTCTTC. Translation: CASSTRLAGGGIYNEQFF.

This chain uses TRBV5-1 with TRBJ1-5, with 7 bases that match TRBD1. CDR1 SGHRS and CDR2 YFSETQ come from the germline V gene. With 4 bases clipped from V and 8 bases from J, the junction kept 6 bases outside the gene matches. CDR3 length: 13 residues. The CDR3 is CASSRTGEEPQHF. The CDR3 DNA follows: TGCGCCAGCAGCCGCACAGGGGAGGAGCCCCAGCATTTT.

This sequence joins TRBV5-6 and TRBJ2-1; 11 bases match TRBD1. J lost 8 bases, V lost 3 bases, and 10 bases had no gene match. This CDR3 contains 16 residues. Germline V gene lookup returns CDR1 SGHDT and CDR2 YYEEEE. The CDR3 bases are TGTGCCAGCAGCTCTACGCCGGGACAGGGGGTATATGAGCAGTTCTTC. It encodes CASSSTPGQGVYEQFF.

This clonotype was recorded a few times. The CDR3 nucleotides read TGTGCCAGCAACGGCCAGGGGGCGGGAGGGCCAGCTGAGCAGTTCTTC. The encoded protein is CASNGQGAGGPAEQFF. This sequence joins TRBV7-9 and TRBJ2-1; tentative D call: TRBD2 (9 bases). Germline loops: CDR1 SEHNR, CDR2 FQNEAQ (reference sequence). V lost 7 bases and J 9 bases, leaving 25 bases between the germline ends. This CDR3 has 16 residues.

The rearrangement uses TRBV6-5 and TRBJ2-7, with D tentatively TRBD2 (6 bases). Per germline, CDR1 MNHEY and CDR2 SVGAGI. Trimming stripped 2 bases from V and 3 bases from J, with 20 bases between. The length of the CDR3 is 17 residues. As DNA, the CDR3 is TGTGCCAGCAGTTACCCGAAGGGGAGGATGGACTTCTACGAGCAGTACTTC. Residues: CASSYPKGRMDFYEQYF.

The V gene is TRBV10-3, the J gene TRBJ2-1; no clear D gene. The V end lost 10 bases, the J end lost 9 bases, and 13 bases lay between the germline ends. The CDR3 loop spans 11 amino acids. Germline V gene data show CDR1 as ENHRY and CDR2 as SYGVKD. The CDR3 spells CATVNVSEQFF. Written as DNA, the CDR3 is TGTGCCACTGTCAACGTGAGTGAGCAGTTCTTC.

The chain carries TRBV7-2 and TRBJ1-2, with a tentative D call TRBD1 (5 bases). The V end was cut by 0 bases, the J end by 7 bases, with 9 bases between. Germline CDR1 and CDR2: SGHTA and FQGNSA. This CDR3 is 13 amino acids long. CDR3 region: CASSLASRVGYTF. In DNA form, the CDR3 reads TGTGCCAGCAGCTTAGCGTCCAGGGTTGGCTACACCTTC. Variable domain in full (rest from reference TRBV7-2 and TRBJ1-2): GAGVSQSPSNKVTEKGKDVELRCDPISGHTALYWYRQSLGQGLEFLIYFQGNSAPDKSGLPSDRFSAERTGGSVSTLTIQRTQQEDSAVYLCASSLASRVGYTFGSGTRLTVV.

The chain employs TRBV6-1 and TRBJ2-1; the D gene is possibly TRBD1 (6 bases). This CDR3 has 14 residues. The V gene's germline CDR1 is MNHNS and CDR2 SASEGT. Trimming shortened V by 6 bases and J by 5 bases, and 14 bases separated the two germline ends. The CDR3 DNA follows: TGTGCCAGCAGCCGCCAAGGACAGAACAATGAGCAGTTCTTC. It codes for CASSRQGQNNEQFF.

J is TRBJ2-2 and V is TRBV7-9; D gene unclear. The CDR3 spans 13 residues. Germline V lookup: CDR1 SEHNR, CDR2 FQNEAQ (reference sequence). Between the trimmed V and J ends, which lost 6 bases and 6 bases, there was a span of 11 bases. Written as DNA, the CDR3 is TGTGCCAGCAGGACGATAGCACCCGGGGAGCTGTTTTTT. Translation: CASRTIAPGELFF. Full variable domain (outside the CDR3, taken from reference TRBV7-9 and TRBJ2-2): DTGVSQNPRHKITKRGQNVTFRCDPISEHNRLYWYRQTLGQGPEFLTYFQNEAQLEKSRLLSDRFSAERPKGSFSTLEIQRTEQGDSAMYLCASRTIAPGELFFGEGSRLTVL.

This clonotype was counted between two and nine times. V and J are TRBV20-1 and TRBJ2-5, with D tentatively TRBD2 (7 bases). V was shortened by 4 bases and J by 5 bases, with 17 bases between the two germline ends. Germline V CDR1 and CDR2: DFQATT, SNEGSKA (reference sequence). CDR3 length: 14 amino acids. The CDR3 sequence: CSAIGRERGETQYF. As DNA, the CDR3 is TGCAGTGCTATAGGGCGGGAGAGGGGGGAGACCCAGTACTTC.

This clonotype has just a few counts. The chain recombines TRBV11-2 with TRBJ2-1; 9 bases match TRBD2. The germline gives CDR1 SGHAT, CDR2 FQNNGV. J lost 7 bases, V lost 6 bases, and 10 bases had no gene match. This CDR3 is 15 amino acids long. CDR3 DNA: TGTGCCAGCAGACGCCCCGGCGGGAGGGTTAATGAGCAGTTCTTC. Translated, it gives CASRRPGGRVNEQFF.

This clonotype has ten or more counts. The chain has TRBV18 and TRBJ2-5, with TRBD1 identical over 7 bases. The V gene's germline CDR1 is KGHSH and CDR2 LQKENI. V was clipped by 6 bases and J by 2 bases; unmatched bases: 0. The CDR3 has 12 amino acids. DNA of the CDR3: TGTGCCAGCTCGGGACAGCAAGAGACCCAGTACTTC. Translating it yields CASSGQQETQYF. The whole variable domain, filled in from reference TRBV18 and TRBJ2-5, reads NAGVMQNPRHLVRRRGQEARLRCSPMKGHSHVYWYRQLPEEGLKFMVYLQKENIIDESGMPKERFSAEFPKEGPSILRIQQVVRGDSAAYFCASSGQQETQYFGPGTRLLVL.

The rearrangement links TRBV10-2 to TRBJ1-6; D gene ambiguous. V gave up 5 bases and J gave up 8 bases, with 16 bases separating them. Germline loops: CDR1 WSHSY, CDR2 SAAADI. This CDR3 has 15 amino acids. The CDR3 region has the DNA TGCGCCAGCAGTTTGGACCGACCGCCCGATTCACCCCTCCACTTT. Its protein is CASSLDRPPDSPLHF.